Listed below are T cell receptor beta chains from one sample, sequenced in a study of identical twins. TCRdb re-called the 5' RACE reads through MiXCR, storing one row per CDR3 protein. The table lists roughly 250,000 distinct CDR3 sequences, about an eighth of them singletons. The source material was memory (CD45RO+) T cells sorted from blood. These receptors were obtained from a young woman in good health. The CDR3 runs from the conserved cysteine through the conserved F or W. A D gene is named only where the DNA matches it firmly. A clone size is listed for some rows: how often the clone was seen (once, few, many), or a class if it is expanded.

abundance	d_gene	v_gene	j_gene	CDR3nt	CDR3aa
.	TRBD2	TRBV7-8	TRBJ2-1	TGTGCCAGCAGCTTGACGGGACTAGTTGATAAGCAGTTCTTC	CASSLTGLVDKQFF
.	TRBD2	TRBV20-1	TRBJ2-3	TGCAGTGCTCAACCGTTAGCGGGGGGCACAGATACGCAGTATTTT	CSAQPLAGGTDTQYF
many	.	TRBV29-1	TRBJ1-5	TGCAGCGTTCTGTGGGCCCAGCATTTT	CSVLWAQHF
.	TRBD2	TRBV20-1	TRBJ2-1	TGCAGTGCTCCCGTGACTAGCGATGAGCAGTTCTTC	CSAPVTSDEQFF
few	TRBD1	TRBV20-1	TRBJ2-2	TGCAGTGCTAGTGACTCCGGGACAGGGCTCACCGGGGAGCTGTTTTTT	CSASDSGTGLTGELFF
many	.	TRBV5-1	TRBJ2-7	TGCGCCAGCAGCTTGGCCGGGTTTACGGAGCAGTACTTC	CASSLAGFTEQYF
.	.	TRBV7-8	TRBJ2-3	TGTGCCAGCTCAGCTGGCACAGATACGCAGTATTTT	CASSAGTDTQYF
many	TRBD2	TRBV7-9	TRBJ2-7	TGTGCCAGCAGCTTTCTGGGGAGGGACGAGCAGTACTTC	CASSFLGRDEQYF
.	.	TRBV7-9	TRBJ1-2	TGTGCCAGCAGCTTTCGATCAATCGGCTACACCTTC	CASSFRSIGYTF
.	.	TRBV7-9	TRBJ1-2	TGTGCCAGCAGCGTCGGTTCAGCCCCTAACTATGGCTACACCTTC	CASSVGSAPNYGYTF
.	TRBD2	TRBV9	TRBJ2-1	TGTGCCAGCAGCCACAAGGTCCGCGGGAGTATAGACAATGAGCAGTTCTTC	CASSHKVRGSIDNEQFF
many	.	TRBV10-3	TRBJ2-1	TGTGCCATCAGTGAAGCGGTAAGCTCCTACAATGAGCAGTTCTTC	CAISEAVSSYNEQFF
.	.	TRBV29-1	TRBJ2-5	TGCAGCGTTGTTGGGGGCCGATCCCAAGAGACCCAGTACTTC	CSVVGGRSQETQYF
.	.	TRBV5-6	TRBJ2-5	TGTGCCAGCAGCGTTGGGTATGGAGAGACCCAGTACTTC	CASSVGYGETQYF
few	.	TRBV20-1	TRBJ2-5	TGCAGTGCGCTTGGCCTCCTAGGGGGGACCCAGTACTTC	CSALGLLGGTQYF
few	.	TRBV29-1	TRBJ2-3	TGCAGCGTTGAAGGAGGGAAGGGCACAGATACGCAGTATTTT	CSVEGGKGTDTQYF
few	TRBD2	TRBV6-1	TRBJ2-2	TGTGCCAGCAAAGTAGCGGGAGCGTCCGGGGAGCTGTTTTTT	CASKVAGASGELFF
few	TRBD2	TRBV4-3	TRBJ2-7	TGCGCCAGCAGCCAGTCACTAGCGGGAGTTTACGAGCAGTACTTC	CASSQSLAGVYEQYF
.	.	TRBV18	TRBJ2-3	TGTGCCAGCTCACCGCCCGGGAGCGGCTTGTTTGATACGCAGTATTTT	CASSPPGSGLFDTQYF
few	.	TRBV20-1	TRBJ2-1	TGCAGTGCCCGGCGGGTGGCCGGCAATGAGCAGTTCTTC	CSARRVAGNEQFF
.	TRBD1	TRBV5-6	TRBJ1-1	TGTGCCAGCAGCTCAGTCCAGACAGGGGATGAAGCTTTCTTT	CASSSVQTGDEAFF
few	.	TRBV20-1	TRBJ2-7	TGCAGTGCTGGTGGGACCGGCGGTTCGAGCTCCTACGAGCAGTACTTC	CSAGGTGGSSSYEQYF
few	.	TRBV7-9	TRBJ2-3	TGTGCCAGCAGCTTCCAGGAACCCACAGATACGCAGTATTTT	CASSFQEPTDTQYF
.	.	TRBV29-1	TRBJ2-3	TGCAGCGTAATAGATTCGACTAGACCCTTGACAGATACGCAGTATTTT	CSVIDSTRPLTDTQYF
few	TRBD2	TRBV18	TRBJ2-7	TGTGCCAGCTCCCACGGAGGTAGCGGGAGACTCGAGCAGTACTTC	CASSHGGSGRLEQYF
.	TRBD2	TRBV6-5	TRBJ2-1	TGTGCCAGCAGTTACCCATCCGGACTAGCGGGAAATGAGCAGTTCTTC	CASSYPSGLAGNEQFF
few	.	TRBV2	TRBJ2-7	TGTGCCAGCAGTGCTGGTAGCGAGCAGTACTTC	CASSAGSEQYF
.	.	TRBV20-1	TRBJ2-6	TGCAGTGCTAGTGAGGCTCTCTCTGGGGCCAACGTCCTGACTTTC	CSASEALSGANVLTF
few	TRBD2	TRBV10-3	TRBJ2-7	TGTGCCATCAGTGAGTTTGGGACTAGCGGGACCGAGCAGTACTTC	CAISEFGTSGTEQYF
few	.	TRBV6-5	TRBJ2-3	TGTGCCAGCAGTTTTTTTTTGGCTGGGGGCACAGATACGCAGTATTTT	CASSFFLAGGTDTQYF
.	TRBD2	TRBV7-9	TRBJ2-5	TGTGCCAGCAGCCCCGGTGGAGCGGGAGTATCATATACCCAGTACTTC	CASSPGGAGVSYTQYF
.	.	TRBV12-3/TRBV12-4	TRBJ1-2	TGTGCCAGCAGTCTCGGGACGAAGAAGACTGGCTACACCTTC	CASSLGTKKTGYTF
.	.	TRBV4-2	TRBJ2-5	TGTGCCAGCAGCCAAGATAACACAGGACAGAGGGGGACCCAGTACTTC	CASSQDNTGQRGTQYF
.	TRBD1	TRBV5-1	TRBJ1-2	TGCGCCAGCAGCTTGGCCGGGGACAGATCCTATGGCTACACCTTC	CASSLAGDRSYGYTF
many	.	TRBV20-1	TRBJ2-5	TGCAGTGCTATTCTCTCTGGGCAGGGATTTGAGACCCAGTACTTC	CSAILSGQGFETQYF
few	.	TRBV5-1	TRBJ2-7	TGCGCCAGCAGCTTGTGGGGCTCAACAACCTACGAGCAGTACTTC	CASSLWGSTTYEQYF
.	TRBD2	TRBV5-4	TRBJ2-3	TGTGCCAGCAGCTTTCAAACTAGCGGGGTGAGCACAGATACGCAGTATTTT	CASSFQTSGVSTDTQYF
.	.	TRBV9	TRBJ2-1	TGTGCCAGCAGCGTAGCCCCCGGGGGCGGGCTTAATGAGCAGTTCTTC	CASSVAPGGGLNEQFF
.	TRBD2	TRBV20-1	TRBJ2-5	TGCAGTGCTAGAGATTCCCAGCGGGGGGGAGAGACCCAGTACTTC	CSARDSQRGGETQYF
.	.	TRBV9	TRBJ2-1	TGTGCCAGCAGCGTAGGGGGAAACGGTCTGAATGAGCAGTTCTTC	CASSVGGNGLNEQFF
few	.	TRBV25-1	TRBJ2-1	TGTGCCAGCAGTGAGTGGGGGGATGAGCAGTTCTTC	CASSEWGDEQFF
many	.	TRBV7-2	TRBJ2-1	TGTGCCAGCAGCGGGCGAAAGGGCTCCTACAATGAGCAGTTCTTC	CASSGRKGSYNEQFF
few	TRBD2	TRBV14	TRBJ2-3	TGTGCCAGCAGCCGACCGGGACTAGCGGGGGGGCAGCCGCAGTATTTT	CASSRPGLAGGQPQYF
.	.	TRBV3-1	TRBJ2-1	TGTGCCAGCAGCCAAGGACAGTACAATGAGCAGTTCTTC	CASSQGQYNEQFF
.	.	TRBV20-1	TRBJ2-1	TGCAGTGCCCCTTGGATAGCCCGCTCCTACAATGAGCAGTTCTTC	CSAPWIARSYNEQFF
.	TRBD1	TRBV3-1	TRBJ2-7	TGTGCCAGCTGCCACCTGGGACAGGGGAGGGTTGTGCAGTACTTC	CASCHLGQGRVVQYF
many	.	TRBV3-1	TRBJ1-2	TGTGCCAGCAGCCAAGATCAGGCAGGGTATGGCTACACCTTC	CASSQDQAGYGYTF
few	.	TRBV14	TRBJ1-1	TGTGCCAGCAGCCAAGCGGACGGCCTCAGAGGGGATGAAGCTTTCTTT	CASSQADGLRGDEAFF
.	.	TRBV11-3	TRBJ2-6	TGTGCCAGCAGCCCAGTCGATGGGGCCAACGTCCTGACTTTC	CASSPVDGANVLTF